Presented here are 5 T cell receptor beta chains from one specimen sequenced in a study of control samples from healthy donors and cancer patients. Assay: immunoSEQ multiplex PCR; the TCRdb copy retains only in-frame clones and omits some. This sample carries 150,000 to 180,000 clones, roughly 94% of them seen once, and the ten largest clones take about 5.6%. What was sequenced was blood. All receptors derive from a man aged 40-50 years in good health.

The genes are TRBV27 and TRBJ2-3; D perhaps matches TRBD1 (6 bases). CDR1 and CDR2 from the germline V gene are MNHEY and SMNVEV (reference sequence). CDR3 length: 15 amino acids. V was trimmed by 6 bases and J by 4 bases, leaving 17 bases between them. CDR3 DNA: TGTGCCAGCAGAGGGGTGGGGGCCGGCTCAGATACGCAGTATTTT. As protein: CASRGVGAGSDTQYF.

This chain uses TRBV6-1 with TRBJ2-1; 9 bases align to TRBD2. CDR3 size: 16 residues. Germline CDR1 MNHNS, CDR2 SASEGT. Unmatched junction bases numbered 13, after V lost 3 bases and J lost 10 bases. DNA of the CDR3: TGTGCCAGCAGTGATAGGGCGGGGGGGCCTTTCGTAGAGCAGTTCTTC. It specifies CASSDRAGGPFVEQFF.

V usage is TRBV28 and J usage is TRBJ2-3, with TRBD1 as a possible D gene (5 bases). CDR1 and CDR2 from the germline V gene are MDHEN and SYDVKM. Trimming stripped 3 bases from V and 2 bases from J, with 12 bases between. The length of the CDR3 is 15 residues. The CDR3 DNA reads as TGTGCCAGCAGTTTGTTGCCAGGGCCCACAGATACGCAGTATTTT. This encodes CASSLLPGPTDTQYF.

The V gene is TRBV6-6, the J gene TRBJ1-1; D is perhaps TRBD1 (6 bases). The CDR3 runs to 15 residues. The germline CDR1 and CDR2 sequences are MNHNY and SVGAGI (reference sequence). V was shortened by 7 bases and J by 5 bases, with 20 bases between the two germline ends. The CDR3 DNA sequence: TGTGCCAGCATCAAATCTGGGGCGGGGGCAACTGAAGCTTTCTTT. Its translation is CASIKSGAGATEAFF.

V gene TRBV28 combines with J gene TRBJ1-3, with D tentatively TRBD1 (5 bases). This CDR3 comprises 15 residues. Germline assignment: CDR1 MDHEN and CDR2 SYDVKM. Trimming stripped 5 bases from V and 0 bases from J, with 11 bases between. The CDR3 nucleotides are TGTGCCAGCAGTAGGGGCGGAGACTCTGGAAACACCATATATTTT. This sequence encodes CASSRGGDSGNTIYF.